The text below deals with one TCR beta chain. The sample holds a few counts of this clone. It lacks a known antigen. No much larger clone is present one base from it, and per-base qualities are unavailable. The High Capacity cDNA Reverse Transcription Kit was used to reverse transcribe all of the isolated RNA, meaning that expressed TCRB transcripts were what got sequenced. Deep immunoSEQ sequencing was applied to naive, central memory and regulatory T cell samples, giving an average of around 3.8 million total reads per sample. Sorted cells were lysed in RLT buffer and RNA was extracted with DNase-treated RNeasy Micro or Mini kits, depending on cell number. Each cell subset was processed on its own to prevent cross-contamination, while patient and healthy donor samples were processed together. Using the immunoSEQ multiplex PCR, TCRB sequences were amplified from cDNA into 87-bp fragments spanning the CDR3 region. Amplicons were sequenced on the Illumina HiSeq platform. In the paper's pipeline: PCR bias was computationally corrected using synthetic template baselines, reads within Hamming distance 2 were collapsed, and singletons that could not be merged were discarded. By aligning reads against IMGT, V, D and J genes, CDR3 length, and insertions or deletions at six rearrangement sites were assigned. Within each subset, clonotype counts were normalized to sorted cell number, and only after that were true diversity and Gini coefficients computed with the tcR R package. Repertoire sharing was quantified using the overlap coefficient calculated on TCRB nucleotide sequences. TCRdb provides this immuneACCESS table in a form limited to in-frame rearrangements. Some clones are lacking; in checked studies, under half of them reflect an unresolved V gene, and why the rest are absent is not known. D and trimming were read from the DNA, whereas the V and J calls and clone size are those reported in that table. This sample holds 150,000 to 190,000 clones; 10% were observed only once. The ten top clones hold roughly 0.5% of the sample.

This sample stems from a study of beta chain features in type 1 diabetes (dated by TCRdb to between 2017 and 2018). As for the study more broadly: Patients and healthy donors did not differ in mean age, gender distribution, total cell number or subset yield. In the study, recently diagnosed type 1 diabetes patients and matched healthy donors were compared on the TCRB repertoires of their sorted circulating CD4+ T cell subsets. Across all samples, fewer than 110,000,000 sorted cells were examined, and cell number per subset correlated strongly with RNA yield. Regulatory and stem cell-like memory subsets were isolated from only 8 patients and about eight healthy donors, whereas naive and central memory subsets came from all 30 or so donors. Results and caveats for the whole study, not just this receptor: PCR might favor shorter templates, but patient and control samples were amplified and corrected together, so any skew would affect both groups equally. In all four CD4+ subsets, TCRB CDR3 length was moderately but significantly shorter in type 1 diabetes patients. Naive, central memory and regulatory TCRB repertoires appeared more similar among patients than among healthy donors. Because cDNA was sequenced instead of genomic DNA, activated cells with high expression could be over-represented, although the groups did not differ in activation or CD3 levels. At VDJ recombination sites, patients with type 1 diabetes made fewer insertions and deleted more nucleotides, a pattern implying thymic rearrangement abnormalities. Only small numbers of individuals were included in the HLA sub-analyses, which left unresolved whether HLA type had any influence on TCRB rearrangement.

CDR1 and CDR2 are drawn from the germline V gene: SQVTM, ANQGSEA. The CDR3 contains 14 residues, cysteine and phenylalanine counted. Kept here is only the CDR3 DNA, which spans 42 bases and is read in frame from base 1. Cut back by 4 bases and 0 bases, the V and J ends lie 9 bases apart. A single peripheral blood draw of about 116 mL on average was collected from each donor into heparinised tubes. A BD FACSAria II was used to sort naive, central memory, regulatory and stem cell-like memory CD4+ T cells with a panel that included CD45RO, CCR7, CD25, CD127, CD95 and CD27. All sorted populations exceeded 95% purity. PBMCs were separated immediately by Lymphoprep density gradient centrifugation and were stained directly, without being cultured. Samples were stained and sorted in pairs, with one healthy donor and one patient per experiment, so that batch effects were minimized.

This TCR derives from a man aged 25 to 40 with type 1 diabetes. The rearrangement joined TRBV29-1 to TRBJ2-2, and possibly TRBD1, on 5 matching bases. Sequences were obtained from central memory CD4+ T cells from blood. The nucleotide sequence reads TGCAGCGTTGGGACACCAGCGAACACCGGGGAGCTGTTTTTT. It specifies CSVGTPANTGELFF.